Listed below are T cell receptor beta chains from one sample, sequenced in a study of cytomegalovirus exposure and HLA in healthy donors. Clones were sequenced by immunoSEQ multiplex PCR, and TCRdb holds only the in-frame ones, with some missing. This table has over 200,000 clones, around four fifths appearing once. Material: PBMCs. The receptor source for this set is a woman between 18 and 29 years old in good health and CMV-seronegative. Both conserved end residues are part of each CDR3. Rows give clone size only sometimes, using once, few, many, or a class for an expanded clone.

abundance	v_gene	CDR3aa
NA	TRBV28	CASSSGLNEQYF
NA	TRBV28	CASRLGTGDEKLFF
NA	TRBV4-1	CASSPLAPSSYNEQFF
NA	TRBV19	CASSIVGGTGELFF
NA	TRBV6-4	CASGAGAPRYGYTF
few	TRBV7-3	CASSLSTFTEAFF
NA	TRBV6-1	CASSKEGGFEQYF
NA	TRBV25-1	CASSGSAGDTQYF
once	TRBV6-5	CASSWEQDTEAFF
NA	TRBV27	CASSLGNEQFF
NA	TRBV28	CASSPGQGVEPQHF
NA	TRBV4-1	CASSQASGGGNTIYF
NA	TRBV7-5	CVRSLWEGRCNQPQHF
NA	TRBV5-6	CASSLAGTKNIQYF
NA	TRBV29-1	CSVEGEDETQYF
NA	TRBV28	CASSGGEGIGGSYNEQFF
NA	TRBV6-6	CASSYFGANTGELFF
NA	TRBV28	CASSFGQTDQPQHF
NA	TRBV5-1	CASSLDGRGGETQYF
NA	TRBV7-6	CASSLIPRDQPQHF
NA	TRBV7-8	CASSLTGWQNGYTF
NA	TRBV30	CATDRGSGANVLTF
NA	TRBV27	CASSLYPPPPAGYTDTQYF
few	TRBV18	CASSPTRADTEAFF
NA	TRBV9	CASSALASSYNEQFF
once	TRBV2	CASSASSVNTGELFF
NA	TRBV6-5	CASSSAGTDNEKLFF
NA	TRBV27	CASSWGQGYTGELFF
few	TRBV16	CASSQSEMGFGNTIYF
NA	TRBV18	CASSFRTGQETQYF
NA	TRBV2	CASRVTGTGEKLFF
NA	TRBV4-1	CASSPGESRGNTEAFF
NA	TRBV28	CASSPHGASSYEQYF
NA	TRBV6-5	CASSWSSNQPQHF
NA	TRBV27	CASSRGSAYNEQFF
NA	TRBV27	CASSSSGSLPYNEQFF
NA	TRBV27	CASRSTGGRETQYF
NA	TRBV7-9	CASSLTGGNTEAFF
NA	TRBV5-1	CASSRNAGTVNTGELFF
NA	TRBV4-1	CASSPQRGRNQPQHF
NA	TRBV5-1	CASSLGDKSNQPQHF
once	TRBV6-5	CASIPRGGGNTIYF
NA	TRBV11-2	CASSQGYSGNTIYF
NA	TRBV7-2	CASSGSGGSYNEQFF
NA	TRBV30	CAWSSSGWETQYF
NA	TRBV6-5	CASSLSDGNTEAFF
NA	TRBV4-1	CASSQGSRGSYGYTF
NA	TRBV9	CASSQRAGRSSDTQYF
NA	TRBV7-3	CASSSSGSGEQYF
NA	TRBV6-6	CASRPDGTLAKNIQYF
NA	TRBV19	CASSRQGDLGELFF
NA	TRBV2	CASTRAPGELFF
NA	TRBV2	CASSPTPLAGADTQYF
NA	TRBV27	CASSLGVEQFF
NA	TRBV7-9	CASSSRIAGQETQYF
NA	TRBV27	CASGPSGRQYEQYF
NA	TRBV6-5	CASSYNSGTYNEQFF
NA	TRBV25-1	CASSVTAYEQFF
few	TRBV30	CAWRTETGELFF
NA	TRBV5-1	CASRYLRGPYGYTF